This T cell receptor (beta chain) emerged from a study of beta chain features in type 1 diabetes. Study-wide findings and caveats: Patients with Type 1 diabetes showed moderately but significantly shorter TCRB CDR3s in all four CD4+ subsets. The similarity of naive, central memory and Treg TCRB repertoires appeared greater among patients than among healthy donors.

On this clone itself: The antigen is unknown.

Blood was collected once per donor into heparin, averaging around 120 mL. Each of the CD4+ naive, central memory, regulatory and stem cell-like memory populations was sorted via CD45RO/CCR7/CD25/CD127/CD95/CD27. Sequencing targeted expressed TCRB transcripts, as all isolated RNA had been reverse transcribed. Only in-frame clones appear in the TCRdb table, and some are missing; sequencing was by immunoSEQ multiplex PCR. The sample lists under 850,000 clones, around an eighth occurring once. The germline V gene has CDR1 MGHRA and CDR2 YSYEKL. This CDR3 spans 18 amino acids. Trimming cost V 0 bases and J 4 bases; bases outside gene matches: 12.

The clonotype originates from a man between 18 and 29 years old with type 1 diabetes. The V and J genes are TRBV4-1 and TRBJ1-1, with TRBD1 identical over 9 bases. Sequences were obtained from naive CD4+ T cells from blood. The CDR3 sequence: CASSQEGGTGIPGTEAFF. The CDR3 DNA follows: TGCGCCAGCAGCCAAGAAGGCGGGACAGGGATCCCAGGCACTGAAGCTTTCTTT.